This is a list of T cell receptor beta chains from one sample in a study of shared clonotypes between healthy human individuals. This table comes from immunoSEQ multiplex PCR, and its TCRdb copy is limited to in-frame clones, with some not included. The table has over 1.5 million clones, about 98% seen once. Input material: naive CD4+ T cells sorted from blood. These receptors all come from a young man in good health. The CDR3 runs from the conserved cysteine through the conserved F or W. Only part of the rows carry a size: once, few, many, or a class if the clone is expanded.

v_gene	j_gene	abundance	CDR3aa
TRBV7-9	TRBJ1-3	NA	CASSLQGPFGNTIYF
TRBV9	TRBJ1-3	NA	CASSVGGTRSGNTIYF
TRBV6-4	TRBJ2-1	NA	CASSPGRLSSYNEQFF
TRBV28	TRBJ1-2	NA	CASSTPGSGYGYTF
TRBV10-3	TRBJ2-7	NA	CAISAGQGSNEQYF
TRBV11-3	TRBJ2-7	NA	CASSLDSMAGYEQYF
TRBV6-1	TRBJ2-7	NA	CASSAVLAGASYEQYF
TRBV18	TRBJ2-7	NA	CASSPQTSGSYEQYF
TRBV5-1	TRBJ1-4	NA	CASSLDQSRNEKLFF
TRBV6-5	TRBJ1-5	NA	CASKSGDQPQHF
TRBV5-4	TRBJ2-7	NA	CASSLGGQIHEQYF
TRBV25-1	TRBJ1-4	NA	CASSDQGMPNEKLFF
TRBV7-2	TRBJ1-3	NA	CASSLVATVENTIYF
TRBV2	TRBJ1-5	NA	CASNAGFVNQPQHF
TRBV11-2	TRBJ2-4	NA	CASSPGFRDIQYF
TRBV27	TRBJ2-3	NA	CASRVSGTDTQYF
TRBV7-3	TRBJ2-2	once	CASSSGGGTGELFF